Described below is a single T cell receptor beta chain sequence and its context. This specimen comes from a study of blood T cell repertoires in COVID-19. Study information: PBMCs, B-cell-depleted T cells, or T cells provided the cDNA or gDNA that made up the material.

As originally analysed: Researchers report that nucleated cell counts were estimated from reference gene primer amplification. Profiled with immunoSEQ multiplex PCR; TCRdb holds only in-frame clones, not every one. The V and J calls and clone size are taken from that table; D and trimming were inferred from the DNA. The sample has about 220,000 clones, around four fifths seen once; the top ten hold 4% to 6%. CDR1 and CDR2 from the germline V gene are SNHLY and FYNNEI. This CDR3 region has 15 residues. Trimming took off 7 bases at V and 5 bases at J, with 17 bases between the two ends. The chain has TRBV2 and TRBJ1-4; D gene ambiguous. Material: peripheral blood. The source of this sequence is a woman aged 55-75 years who had recovered from COVID-19. CDR3 protein: CASNRFSGGNEKLFF. DNA for the CDR3: TGTGCCAGCAATCGGTTCAGCGGCGGGAATGAAAAACTGTTTTTT.